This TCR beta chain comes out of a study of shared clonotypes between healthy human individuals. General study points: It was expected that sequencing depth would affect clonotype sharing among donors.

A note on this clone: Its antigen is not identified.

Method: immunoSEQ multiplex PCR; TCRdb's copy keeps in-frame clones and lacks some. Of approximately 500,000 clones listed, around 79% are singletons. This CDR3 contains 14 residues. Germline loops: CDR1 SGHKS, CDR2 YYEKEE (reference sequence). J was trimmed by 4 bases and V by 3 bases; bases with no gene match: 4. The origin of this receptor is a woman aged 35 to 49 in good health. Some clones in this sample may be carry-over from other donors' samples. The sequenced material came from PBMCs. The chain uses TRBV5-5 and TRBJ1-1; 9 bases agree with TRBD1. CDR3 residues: CASSSRTGVTEAFF. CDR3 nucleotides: TGTGCCAGCAGCTCTCGGACAGGGGTCACTGAAGCTTTCTTT.